This T cell receptor beta chain comes out of a study of Graves' ophthalmopathy and Graves' hyperthyroidism. Study in general: Ahead of any treatment, peripheral blood was obtained at the initial diagnosis.

This CDR3 is built from 16 residues. The germline V gene encodes CDR1 SGDLS and CDR2 YYNGEE. V was pared by 0 bases and J by 2 bases, with 12 bases between. The sample holds a few counts of this clonotype. Its antigen is as yet unknown. Other autoimmune diseases, uncontrolled infections, pregnancy or lactation led to the exclusion of patients. Diagnoses were established from clinical symptoms, serum thyroxine, TRAb, thyroid ultrasound and orbital computed tomography. Points from the study as a whole: The model forecast ophthalmopathy progression, reaching under 71% sensitivity and 72.22% specificity.

RNA transcripts were the source from which TCR beta CDR3 regions were amplified. An opening RT-PCR round employed HTBI primers and preceded a second-round multiplex PCR. TCRdb recomputed calls from the multiplex PCR reads with MiXCR, one row per CDR3 protein. The sample holds a few hundred thousand distinct CDR3 sequences, 15% to 20% seen once. Source material: peripheral blood. The receptor comes from an adult woman with stable Graves' hyperthyroidism. The gene calls are TRBV9 and TRBJ1-5, with D uncertain. CDR3 nucleotide sequence: TGTGCCAGCAGCGTAGGCGGCCCCGGTGGCAATCAGCCCCAGCATTTT. Protein: CASSVGGPGGNQPQHF.